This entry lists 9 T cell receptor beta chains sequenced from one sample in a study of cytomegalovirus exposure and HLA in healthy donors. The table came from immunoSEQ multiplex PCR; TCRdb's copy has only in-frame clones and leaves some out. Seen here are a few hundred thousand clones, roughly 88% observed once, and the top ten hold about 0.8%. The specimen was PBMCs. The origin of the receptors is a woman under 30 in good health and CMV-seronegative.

The CDR3 nucleotides are TGTGCCAGCAGCCCGGACTACCTGAGCACAGATACGCAGTATTTT. Translating gives CASSPDYLSTDTQYF. The V call is TRBV7-3, the J call TRBJ2-3, with D possibly matching TRBD2 (6 bases). CDR3 size: 15 residues. Germline CDR1 is SGHTA and CDR2 is FQGTGA. V dropped 5 bases and J dropped 0 bases, with 12 bases sitting between them.

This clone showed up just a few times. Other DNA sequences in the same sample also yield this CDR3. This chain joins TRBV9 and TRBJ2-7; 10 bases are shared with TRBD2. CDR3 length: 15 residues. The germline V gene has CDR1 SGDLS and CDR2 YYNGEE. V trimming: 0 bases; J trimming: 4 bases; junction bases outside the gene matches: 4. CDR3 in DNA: TGTGCCAGCAGCGTAGGCGGGACTAGCGTGTACGAGCAGTACTTC. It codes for CASSVGGTSVYEQYF. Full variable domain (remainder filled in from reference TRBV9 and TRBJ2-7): DSGVTQTPKHLITATGQRVTLRCSPRSGDLSVYWYQQSLDQGLQFLIQYYNGEERAKGNILERFSAQQFPDLHSELNLSSLELGDSALYFCASSVGGTSVYEQYFGPGTRLTVT.

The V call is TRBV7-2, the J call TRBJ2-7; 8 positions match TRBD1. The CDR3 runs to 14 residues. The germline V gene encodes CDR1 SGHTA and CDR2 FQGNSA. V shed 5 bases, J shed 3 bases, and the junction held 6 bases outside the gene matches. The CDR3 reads CASSRTGKNYEQYF. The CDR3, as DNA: TGTGCCAGCAGCCGGACAGGGAAAAACTACGAGCAGTACTTC.

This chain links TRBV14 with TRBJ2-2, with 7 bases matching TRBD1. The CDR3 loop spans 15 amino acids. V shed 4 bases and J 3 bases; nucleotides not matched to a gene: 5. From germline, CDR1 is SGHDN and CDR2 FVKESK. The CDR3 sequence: CASSPATGDTGELFF. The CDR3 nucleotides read TGTGCCAGCAGCCCAGCCACAGGGGACACCGGGGAGCTGTTTTTT.

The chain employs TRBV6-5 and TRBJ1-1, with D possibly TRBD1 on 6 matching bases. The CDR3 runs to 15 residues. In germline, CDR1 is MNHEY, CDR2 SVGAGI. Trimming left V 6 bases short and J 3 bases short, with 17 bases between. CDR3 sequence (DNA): TGTGCCAGCAGATATGCCTACAGGGAAGACACTGAAGCTTTCTTT. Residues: CASRYAYREDTEAFF.

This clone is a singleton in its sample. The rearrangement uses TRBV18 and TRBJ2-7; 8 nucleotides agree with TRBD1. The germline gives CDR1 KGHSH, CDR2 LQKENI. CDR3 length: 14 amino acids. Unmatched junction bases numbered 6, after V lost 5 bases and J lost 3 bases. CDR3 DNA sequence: TGTGCCAGCTCAGCCGGACAGGGCTACTACGAGCAGTACTTC. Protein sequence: CASSAGQGYYEQYF.

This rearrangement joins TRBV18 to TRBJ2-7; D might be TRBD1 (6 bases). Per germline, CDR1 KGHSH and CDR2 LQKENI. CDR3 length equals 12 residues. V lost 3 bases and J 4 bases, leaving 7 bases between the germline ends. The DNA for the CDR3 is TGTGCCAGCTCACCCAGGGGATACGAGCAGTACTTC. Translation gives CASSPRGYEQYF. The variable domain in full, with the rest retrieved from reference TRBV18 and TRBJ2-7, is NAGVMQNPRHLVRRRGQEARLRCSPMKGHSHVYWYRQLPEEGLKFMVYLQKENIIDESGMPKERFSAEFPKEGPSILRIQQVVRGDSAAYFCASSPRGYEQYFGPGTRLTVT.

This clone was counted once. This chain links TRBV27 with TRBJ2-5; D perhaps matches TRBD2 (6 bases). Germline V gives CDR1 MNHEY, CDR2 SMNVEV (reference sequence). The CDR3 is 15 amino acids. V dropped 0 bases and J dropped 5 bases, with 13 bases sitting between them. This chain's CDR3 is CASSLSGTYGETQYF. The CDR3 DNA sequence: TGTGCCAGCAGTTTATCGGGGACTTACGGGGAGACCCAGTACTTC.

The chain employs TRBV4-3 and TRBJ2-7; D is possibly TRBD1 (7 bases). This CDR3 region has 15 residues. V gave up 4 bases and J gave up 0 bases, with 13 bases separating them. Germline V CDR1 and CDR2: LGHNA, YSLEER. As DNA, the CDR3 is TGCGCCAGCAGCCTAGGGGGCGGGGACTCCTACGAGCAGTACTTC. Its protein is CASSLGGGDSYEQYF.